This T cell receptor beta chain was obtained from a study of early T cells in non-severe SARS-CoV-2 infection. For the study at large: Chains stayed unpaired after sequencing of bulk RNA from unsorted whole blood.

The study's findings and limits: VDJdb matching skewed toward anti-spike CD8 responses, missing private and CD4 specificities.

Per the germline V gene, CDR1 is SGHTA and CDR2 is FQGTGA. The CDR3 totals 15 residues. V was clipped by 4 bases and J by 2 bases; unmatched bases: 4. On this clonotype: Its antigen is not identified.

Molecules of cDNA were individually given unique molecular identifiers that were attached to them. A single record per CDR3 protein comes from TCRdb applying MiXCR to the 5' RACE reads. The sample carries tens of thousands of distinct CDR3 sequences, 9% to 15% recorded once. What was sequenced was whole blood. The rearrangement joins TRBV7-3 to TRBJ2-3, with 9 bases identical to TRBD1. The clonotype comes from an adult who was a healthcare worker with PCR-confirmed SARS-CoV-2 infection or an uninfected control (not recorded which). This chain's CDR3 is CASSSRDRDTDTQYF. The CDR3 nucleotides are TGTGCCAGCAGCTCCCGGGACAGGGACACAGATACGCAGTATTTT.